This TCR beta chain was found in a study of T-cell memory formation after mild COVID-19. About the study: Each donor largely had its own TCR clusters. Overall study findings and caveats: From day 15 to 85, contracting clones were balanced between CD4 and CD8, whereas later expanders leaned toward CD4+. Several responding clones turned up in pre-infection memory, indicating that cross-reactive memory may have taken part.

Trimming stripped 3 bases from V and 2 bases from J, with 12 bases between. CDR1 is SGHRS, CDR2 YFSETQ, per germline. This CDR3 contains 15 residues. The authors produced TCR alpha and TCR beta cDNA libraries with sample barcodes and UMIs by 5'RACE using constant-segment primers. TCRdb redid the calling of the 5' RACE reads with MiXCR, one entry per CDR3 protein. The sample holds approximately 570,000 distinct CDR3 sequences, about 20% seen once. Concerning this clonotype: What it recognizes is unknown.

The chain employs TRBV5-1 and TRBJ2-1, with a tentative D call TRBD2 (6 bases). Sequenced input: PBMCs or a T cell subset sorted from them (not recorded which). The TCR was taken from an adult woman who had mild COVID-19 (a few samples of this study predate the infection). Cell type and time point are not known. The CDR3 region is CASSSKAGTYNEQFF. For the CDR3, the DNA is TGCGCCAGCAGCTCCAAAGCGGGTACCTACAATGAGCAGTTCTTC.